This T cell receptor beta chain was identified in a study of spatial heterogeneity in lung cancer (dated by TCRdb to between 2019 and 2020). In the study overall: More beta-chain than alpha-chain transcripts were consistently detected, likely reflecting higher beta-chain transcript abundance. Nonsynonymous mutation counts, determined by whole-exome sequencing of tumor tissue, were related to features of the TCR repertoire. Both alpha and beta chains were TCR-sequenced in around 230 tumor regions, approximately 64 matched nontumor lung samples and around 50 PBMC samples obtained at surgery. In non-small cell lung cancer, the study quantitatively compared TCR alpha and beta repertoires across several tumor regions, matched nontumor lung, and blood. In the raw uncorrected reads, each unique combination of TCR and UMI appeared on average more than ten times.

The CDR3 sequence holds 14 residues, the cysteine and phenylalanine included. CDR3 DNA only is kept here, 42 bases in frame from base 1. Per the germline V gene (reference sequence), LGHDT is the CDR1 and YNNKEL is the CDR2. Library method: 5' RACE. Sequencing was carried out with a NextSeq 500. To allow correction of PCR and sequencing errors, the TCR library protocol tagged every TCR cDNA molecule with a unique molecular identifier. The paper's data handling went like this. Decombinator tools were used for TCR identification, UMI-based error correction and CDR3 extraction. Expanded TCRs were defined as those above a frequency of 2 per 1,000, corresponding to the top 1% of the tumor frequency distribution. Renyi diversity was calculated using the R vegan package after each repertoire was subsampled 100 times to 5,000 TCRs. CDR3 similarity networks were built from amino acid triplet string-kernel similarity, with CDR3s being connected when pairwise similarity was above 0.82. TCRdb ran its own pipeline on the public reads, namely fastp trimming at Q25 and MiXCR clone calling, and kept in-frame beta chains. Rows merge per CDR3 protein into single entries with the most common DNA and genes. TCRdb, rather than the study authors, made the V and J calls. Across this sample there are 39,000 or so distinct CDR3 sequences, with around 7% seen only once. The ten largest clones represent 25% to 35% of the sample.

As regards this clonotype: Its antigen is unknown. The junction departs from germline at one end; a sequencing error may be responsible.

The time point label of this sample denotes: sample taken at primary tumor resection. Without any cell sorting, TCR sequencing was performed on whole RNA extracted either from tumor and nontumor lung tissue or from cryopreserved PBMC samples. Samples were obtained from around 72 patients with early-stage, untreated non-small cell lung cancer from the lung TRACERx cohort. Only patients for whom sufficient RNA was available from at least two tumor regions were selected for TCR sequencing. Broader findings and caveats from the paper: Additional single-cell paired TCR alpha and beta sequencing was considered necessary to confirm, at a functional level, the hypothesis that regional TCRs recognize regional mutations. Ubiquitous expanded tumor TCRs showed up in blood more often at tumor resection than at routine follow-up.

This receptor chain uses TRBV3-1 and TRBJ1-1; a tentative D match to TRBD1 spans 5 bases. The sample in question was PBMCs, obtained at surgery. This sequence originates from a male donor with early-stage non-small cell lung cancer. The CDR3 is CASSRTTRGTEALF. The DNA sequence is as follows: TGTGCCAGCAGCCGGACTACAAGGGGAACTGAAGCTCTCTTT.